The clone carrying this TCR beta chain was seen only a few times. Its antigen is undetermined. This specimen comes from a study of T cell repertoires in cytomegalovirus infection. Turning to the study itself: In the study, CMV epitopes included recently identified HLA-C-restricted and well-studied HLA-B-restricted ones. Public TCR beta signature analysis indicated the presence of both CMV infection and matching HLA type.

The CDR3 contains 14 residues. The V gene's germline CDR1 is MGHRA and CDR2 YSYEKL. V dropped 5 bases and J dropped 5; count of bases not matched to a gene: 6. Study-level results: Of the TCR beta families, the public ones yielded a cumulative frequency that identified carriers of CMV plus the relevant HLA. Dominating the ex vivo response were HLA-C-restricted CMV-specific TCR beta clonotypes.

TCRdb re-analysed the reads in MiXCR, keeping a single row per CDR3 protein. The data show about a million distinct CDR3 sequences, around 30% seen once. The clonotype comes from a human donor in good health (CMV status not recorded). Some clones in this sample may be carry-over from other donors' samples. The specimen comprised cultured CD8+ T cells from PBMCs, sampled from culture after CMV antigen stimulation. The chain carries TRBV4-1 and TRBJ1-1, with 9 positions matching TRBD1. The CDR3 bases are TGCGCCAGCAGCGAGGGACAGGGAGGGACTGAAGCTTTCTTT. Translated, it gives CASSEGQGGTEAFF.